This T cell receptor (beta chain) stems from a study of shared clonotypes between healthy human individuals. Ten immunoSEQ deep assay plates were used to sequence the DNA of unsorted PBMCs. Clones were read by immunoSEQ multiplex PCR, and TCRdb kept only the in-frame ones, dropping some. This table has a few hundred thousand clones, around 81% appearing once. This CDR3 region has 18 residues. In germline, CDR1 is MGHDK, CDR2 SYGVNS. With 3 bases clipped from V and 2 bases from J, the junction kept 12 bases outside the gene matches. The chain joins TRBV25-1 to TRBJ1-4; the match to TRBD1 covers 7 bases. Material for sequencing was PBMCs. The TCR was taken from a woman aged 40 to 50 in good health. Some clones in this sample may be carry-over from other donors' samples. The CDR3 DNA reads as TGTGCCAGCAGTGATGGTCCGACAGGGATAGCGACTAATGAAAAACTGTTTTTT. Its translation is CASSDGPTGIATNEKLFF.